This TCR beta chain originates from a study of blood T cells in healthy people across ages. A word on this clonotype: Antigen specificity is unknown.

Each donor's blood draw was roughly 10 milliliters of peripheral blood. The authors extracted at least 6 micrograms of total RNA per sample. Points from the study as a whole: When set beside aged donors, long-lived donors presented more naive CD4+ cells and higher diversity.

The CDR3 sequence is 11 residues long. Germline V gene data show CDR1 as SQVTM and CDR2 as ANQGSEA. Together with a sample-barcoded 5' primer, a J-beta primer mix was included in a second PCR lasting about 6 to 12 cycles. All cDNA molecules were each tagged by a template-switch adaptor with 12 random nucleotides. A single record per CDR3 protein comes from TCRdb applying MiXCR to the 5' RACE reads. The sample has roughly 1.9 million distinct CDR3 sequences, roughly 43% seen once. The J gene is TRBJ1-2, the V gene TRBV29-1, with D possibly being TRBD1 (5 bases). The specimen sequenced was blood. This TCR came from a human donor in good health. CDR3 bases: TGCGGGGGGACGGCTAACTATGGCTACACCTTC. Translating gives CGGTANYGYTF.